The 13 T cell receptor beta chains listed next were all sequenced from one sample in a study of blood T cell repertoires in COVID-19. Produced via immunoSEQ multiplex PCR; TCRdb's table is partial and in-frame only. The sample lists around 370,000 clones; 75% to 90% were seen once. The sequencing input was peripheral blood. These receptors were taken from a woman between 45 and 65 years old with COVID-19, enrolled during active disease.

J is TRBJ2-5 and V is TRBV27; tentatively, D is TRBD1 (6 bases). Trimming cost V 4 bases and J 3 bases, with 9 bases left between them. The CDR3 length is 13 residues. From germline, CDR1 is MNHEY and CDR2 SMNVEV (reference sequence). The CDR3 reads CASSSSGEETQYF. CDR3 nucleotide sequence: TGTGCCAGCAGTTCGTCAGGGGAAGAGACCCAGTACTTC.

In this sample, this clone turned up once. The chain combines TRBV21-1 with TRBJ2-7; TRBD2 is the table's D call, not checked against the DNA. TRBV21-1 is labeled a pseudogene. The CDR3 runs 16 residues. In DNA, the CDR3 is TGTGCCAGCAGCAAAGATAGCGGGAGGGCCGTCGACGAGCAGTACTTC. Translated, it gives CASSKDSGRAVDEQYF.

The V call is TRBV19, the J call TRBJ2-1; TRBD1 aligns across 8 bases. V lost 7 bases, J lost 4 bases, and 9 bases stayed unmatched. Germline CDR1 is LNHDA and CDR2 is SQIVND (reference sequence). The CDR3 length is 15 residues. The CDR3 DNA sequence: TGTGCCAGTAACGAACTCGGGACAGGATACAATGAGCAGTTCTTC. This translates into CASNELGTGYNEQFF.

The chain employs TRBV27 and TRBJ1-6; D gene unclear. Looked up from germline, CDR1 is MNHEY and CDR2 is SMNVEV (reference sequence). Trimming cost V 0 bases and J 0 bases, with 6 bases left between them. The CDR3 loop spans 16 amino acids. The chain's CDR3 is CASSLSAVSYNSPLHF. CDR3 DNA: TGTGCCAGCAGTTTATCTGCAGTCTCCTATAATTCACCCCTCCACTTT.

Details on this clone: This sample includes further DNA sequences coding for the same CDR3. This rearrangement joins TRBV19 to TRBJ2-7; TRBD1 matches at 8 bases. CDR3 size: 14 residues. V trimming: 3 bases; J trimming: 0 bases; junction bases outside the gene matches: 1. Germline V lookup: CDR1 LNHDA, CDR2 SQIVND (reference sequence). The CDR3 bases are TGTGCCAGTAGTATTGACAGGGGCTCCTACGAGCAGTACTTC. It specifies CASSIDRGSYEQYF.

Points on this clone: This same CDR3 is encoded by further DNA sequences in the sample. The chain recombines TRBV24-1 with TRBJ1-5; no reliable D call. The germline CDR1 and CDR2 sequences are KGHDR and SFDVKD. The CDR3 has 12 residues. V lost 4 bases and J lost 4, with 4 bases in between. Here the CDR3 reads CATSDTNQPQHF. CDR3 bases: TGTGCCACCAGTGACACAAATCAGCCCCAGCATTTT.

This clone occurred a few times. The CDR3 nucleotides are TGCGCCAGCAGCTTACTGACAGGGGAGAATTCACCCCTCCACTTT. Its protein product is CASSLLTGENSPLHF. The chain combines TRBV5-1 with TRBJ1-6, with 8 positions matching TRBD1. CDR1 SGHRS and CDR2 YFSETQ come from the germline V gene. With V trimmed by 2 bases and J by 7 bases, 5 bases remained unmatched. The CDR3 sequence is 15 residues long.

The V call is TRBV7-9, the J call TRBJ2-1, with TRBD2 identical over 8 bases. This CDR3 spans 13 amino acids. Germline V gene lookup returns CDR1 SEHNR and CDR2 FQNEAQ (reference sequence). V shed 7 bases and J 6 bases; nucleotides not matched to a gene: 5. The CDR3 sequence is CASKSGSLNEQFF. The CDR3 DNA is TGTGCCAGCAAAAGCGGGAGCCTCAATGAGCAGTTCTTC.

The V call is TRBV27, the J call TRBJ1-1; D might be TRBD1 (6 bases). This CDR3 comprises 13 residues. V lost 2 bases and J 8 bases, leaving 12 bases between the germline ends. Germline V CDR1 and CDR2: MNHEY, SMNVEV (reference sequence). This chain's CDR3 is CASSLGRGAEAFF. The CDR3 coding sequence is TGTGCCAGCAGTTTAGGCAGGGGTGCGGAAGCTTTCTTT.

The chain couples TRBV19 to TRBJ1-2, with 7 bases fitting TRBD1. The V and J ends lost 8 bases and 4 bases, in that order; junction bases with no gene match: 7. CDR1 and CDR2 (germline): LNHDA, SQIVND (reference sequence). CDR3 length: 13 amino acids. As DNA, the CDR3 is TGTGCCAGTCTCCGAGACAGGGCCTATGGCTACACCTTC. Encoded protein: CASLRDRAYGYTF.

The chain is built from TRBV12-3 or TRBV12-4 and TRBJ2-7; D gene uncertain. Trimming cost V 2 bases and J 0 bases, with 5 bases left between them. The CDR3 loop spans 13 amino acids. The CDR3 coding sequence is TGTGCCAGCAGTTTATACAACTCCTACGAGCAGTACTTC. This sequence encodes CASSLYNSYEQYF.

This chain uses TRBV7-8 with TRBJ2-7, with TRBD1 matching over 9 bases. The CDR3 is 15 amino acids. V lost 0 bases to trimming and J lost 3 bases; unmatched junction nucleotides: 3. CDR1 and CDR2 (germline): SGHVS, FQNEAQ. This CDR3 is CASSLAQGANYEQYF. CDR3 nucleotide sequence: TGTGCCAGCAGCTTAGCACAGGGGGCAAACTACGAGCAGTACTTC.

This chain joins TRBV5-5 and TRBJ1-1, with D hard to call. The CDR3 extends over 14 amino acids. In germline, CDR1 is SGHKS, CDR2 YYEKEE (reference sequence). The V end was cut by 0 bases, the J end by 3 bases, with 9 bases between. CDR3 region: CASSLGVGDTEAFF. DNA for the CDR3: TGTGCCAGCAGCTTGGGGGTCGGGGACACTGAAGCTTTCTTT.